A single sample gave rise to the 28 T cell receptor beta chains below, sequenced in a study of cytomegalovirus exposure and HLA in healthy donors. The study ran its PCR with 60 Vbeta and 13 Jbeta primers. Sequencing used immunoSEQ multiplex PCR; TCRdb keeps in-frame clones, though not all of them. The top ten clones hold 6% to 8% of a sample with 90,000 to 140,000 clones, around 75% of them seen once. The sample taken for sequencing was PBMCs. The origin of the receptors is a man aged 25-40 years in good health and CMV-seropositive.

This clone was found a few times. Sequence at one end of the junction differs from germline and may be a read error. The chain uses TRBV7-7 and TRBJ2-1, with 12 bases that match TRBD2. This CDR3 spans 15 amino acids. Germline values: CDR1 SSHAT, CDR2 FNYEAQ (reference sequence). The CDR3 DNA is TGTGCTAGCAGCCCCGGACTAGCGGGGCAAGATGAGCAGTTCTTC. This sequence encodes CASSPGLAGQDEQFF.

The chain carries TRBV5-4 and TRBJ2-2; D call uncertain. The germline V gene encodes CDR1 SGHNT and CDR2 YYREEE (reference sequence). V dropped 1 base and J dropped 13 bases, with 14 bases sitting between them. CDR3 size: 13 residues. The DNA for the CDR3 is TGTGCCAGCAGCTTGAACGGCCAGGAAGGGCTGTTTTTT. It codes for CASSLNGQEGLFF.

The rearrangement links TRBV6-4 to TRBJ2-6; possible D gene TRBD2, 5 bases. V was clipped by 2 bases and J by 0 bases, with 14 bases between them. Looked up from germline, CDR1 is MRHNA and CDR2 is SNTAGT. There are 18 residues in the CDR3. The CDR3 DNA sequence: TGTGCCAGCAGTGACGTCGGGGTTTCAAGCTCTGGGGCCAACGTCCTGACTTTC. This gives the protein CASSDVGVSSSGANVLTF.

The chain links TRBV5-1 to TRBJ2-5; TRBD1 aligns across 9 bases. TRBJ2-7 explains the end of the DNA better; the J call may be wrong. CDR3 size: 14 residues. Germline V gene lookup returns CDR1 SGHRS and CDR2 YFSETQ. DNA of the CDR3: TGCGCCACCCGGGGACAGGGCGCCACCTACGAGCAGTACTTC. Amino acids: CATRGQGATYEQYF.

The DNA for the CDR3 is TGTGCCAGCAGTGGTGGACAGGACTATGGCTACACCTTC. It specifies CASSGGQDYGYTF. The chain employs TRBV2 and TRBJ1-2; 7 nucleotides match TRBD1. Trimming removed 4 bases from V and 3 bases from J; junction bases left unmatched: 2. CDR3 size: 13 residues. Germline values: CDR1 SNHLY, CDR2 FYNNEI.

The chain uses TRBV28 and TRBJ2-6; 10 bases fit TRBD1. The V gene end was trimmed by 2 bases and the J gene end by 2 bases; junction bases not matched to a gene: 12. The CDR3 loop spans 20 amino acids. CDR1 is MDHEN and CDR2 is SYDVKM in the germline V gene. The CDR3, as DNA: TGTGCCAGCAGTTTAATTAATTTGGGGACAGGGGTCCCTGGGGCCAACGTCCTGACTTTC. Translated, it gives CASSLINLGTGVPGANVLTF.

This chain connects TRBV5-1 to TRBJ1-2; D gene uncertain. V dropped 1 base and J dropped 2 bases, with 9 bases sitting between them. CDR1 is SGHRS and CDR2 is YFSETQ in the germline V gene. This CDR3 contains 14 residues. DNA for the CDR3: TGCGCCAGCAGCTTGTCCCCAGGAAACTATGGCTACACCTTC. This translates into CASSLSPGNYGYTF.

The CDR3 DNA sequence: TGTGCCACCAGCAGCCTCCGGGACAGGGGGCGGGGGACTAGCGGGGGGCACCAGTTCTTC. Protein sequence: CATSSLRDRGRGTSGGHQFF. The V gene is TRBV15, the J gene TRBJ2-1; 15 bases line up with TRBD2. The trim removed 3 bases at V and 13 bases at J, leaving 22 bases unmatched. CDR1 LNHNV and CDR2 YYDKDF come from the germline V gene (reference sequence). CDR3 length: 20 amino acids.

This chain uses TRBV19 with TRBJ2-2; D unresolved. V was pared by 10 bases and J by 4 bases, with 13 bases between. The CDR3 sequence is 13 residues long. Germline V gives CDR1 LNHDA, CDR2 SQIVND (reference sequence). The CDR3 spells CATQTTGTGELFF. CDR3 in DNA: TGTGCCACCCAGACGACGGGCACCGGGGAGCTGTTTTTT.

This chain uses TRBV19 with TRBJ2-1, with D unresolved. The V gene's germline CDR1 is LNHDA and CDR2 SQIVND (reference sequence). The germline V and J ends were trimmed by 7 bases and 8 bases, with 9 bases remaining between them. This CDR3 is 11 amino acids long. This CDR3 is CASNSGYEQFF. The CDR3 DNA reads TGTGCCAGTAACAGTGGCTATGAGCAGTTCTTC.

The gene calls are TRBV6-5 and TRBJ2-6; a possible D gene is TRBD1 (5 bases). This CDR3 spans 15 amino acids. Germline CDR1 is MNHEY and CDR2 is SVGAGI. Trimming took 7 bases from V and 0 from J, leaving 10 bases between them. In DNA form, the CDR3 reads TGTGCCAGCACCGAAGGGGCCTCTGGGGCCAACGTCCTGACTTTC. Protein product: CASTEGASGANVLTF.

The chain links TRBV5-1 to TRBJ2-2; D perhaps matches TRBD1 (6 bases). V was shortened by 0 bases and J by 5 bases, with 11 bases between the two germline ends. This CDR3 is built from 15 residues. Germline V gene sequence: CDR1 SGHRS, CDR2 YFSETQ. The CDR3 DNA reads TGCGCCAGCAGCTTGGCTACAGGGTATACCGGGGAGCTGTTTTTT. Translating gives CASSLATGYTGELFF.

This chain links TRBV2 with TRBJ2-5, with TRBD2 matching 11 bases. With V trimmed by 5 bases and J by 2 bases, 4 bases remained unmatched. Germline CDR1 and CDR2: SNHLY and FYNNEI. CDR3 length: 15 amino acids. CDR3 nucleotide sequence: TGTGCCAGCAGTTGGGGACTAGCGGAACAAGAGACCCAGTACTTC. Amino acid sequence: CASSWGLAEQETQYF. Combining the CDR3 with reference TRBV2 and TRBJ2-5 gives the whole variable domain EPEVTQTPSHQVTQMGQEVILRCVPISNHLYFYWYRQILGQKVEFLVSFYNNEISEKSEIFDDQFSVERPDGSNFTLKIRSTKLEDSAMYFCASSWGLAEQETQYFGPGTRLLVL.

V and J are TRBV19 and TRBJ2-3; D possibly corresponds to TRBD2 (6 bases). The CDR3 contains 14 residues. Per the germline V gene, CDR1 is LNHDA and CDR2 is SQIVND (reference sequence). V was trimmed by 6 bases and J by 4 bases, leaving 14 bases between them. The CDR3 is CASSHIGGSDTQYF. CDR3 in DNA: TGTGCCAGTAGCCATATTGGGGGGTCAGATACGCAGTATTTT.

The rearrangement links TRBV2 to TRBJ2-2; possible D gene TRBD1, 6 bases. CDR1 and CDR2 from the germline V gene are SNHLY and FYNNEI. V lost 6 bases, J lost 1 base, and 9 bases lay in between. This CDR3 region has 14 residues. CDR3 residues: CASSGQRNTGELFF. CDR3 sequence (DNA): TGTGCCAGCAGCGGACAGAGGAACACCGGGGAGCTGTTTTTT.

V is TRBV2 and J is TRBJ1-1; 8 bases fit TRBD1. J lost 4 bases, V lost 7 bases, and 8 bases had no gene match. CDR1 is SNHLY and CDR2 is FYNNEI in the germline V gene. The CDR3 has 14 residues. The CDR3 DNA sequence: TGTGCCAGCACCGACAGGGGATGGGGCACTGAAGCTTTCTTT. This sequence encodes CASTDRGWGTEAFF.

The V call is TRBV20-1, the J call TRBJ2-5; D might be TRBD2 (6 bases). Deletions cut 5 bases from V and 5 bases from J, with 9 bases between. The CDR3 totals 11 residues. Germline lookup yields CDR1 DFQATT and CDR2 SNEGSKA (reference sequence). In nucleotides, the CDR3 is TGCAGTGCTGCAGGGAGGGAGACCCAGTACTTC. It yields the protein CSAAGRETQYF.

This chain links TRBV7-6 with TRBJ2-2; possible D gene TRBD1, 5 bases. V was clipped by 4 bases and J by 0 bases, with 12 bases between them. The germline CDR1 and CDR2 sequences are SGHVS and FNYEAQ. The CDR3 has 16 residues. The CDR3 reads CASSSIRATNTGELFF. The CDR3 region has the DNA TGTGCCAGCAGCTCCATCAGGGCAACGAACACCGGGGAGCTGTTTTTT.

The chain links TRBV28 to TRBJ1-3; perhaps TRBD1 as D (6 bases). V was clipped by 6 bases and J by 4 bases, with 10 bases between them. The CDR3 spans 13 residues. Germline CDR1 reads MDHEN; CDR2 reads SYDVKM. The CDR3 nucleotides are TGTGCCAGCAGAACAGGGATGGGAAACACCATATATTTT. Translation: CASRTGMGNTIYF.

This clone appeared a few times. This rearrangement joins TRBV7-2 to TRBJ2-7, with TRBD1 as a possible D gene (6 bases). This CDR3 is built from 16 residues. Germline CDR1 SGHTA, CDR2 FQGNSA. Trimming shortened V by 4 bases and J by 1 base, and 17 bases separated the two germline ends. For the CDR3, the DNA is TGTGCCAGCAGCTACGGTTACGGCAGGGGTTCCTACGAGCAGTACTTC. It encodes CASSYGYGRGSYEQYF.

This chain uses TRBV6-1 with TRBJ1-5; D is perhaps TRBD1 (5 bases). This CDR3 has 16 residues. The V gene's germline CDR1 is MNHNS and CDR2 SASEGT. V lost 0 bases and J lost 6, with 15 bases in between. Here the CDR3 DNA reads TGTGCCAGCAGTGAAGCGTACTCAGGGACTGGTCAGCCCCAGCATTTT. It codes for CASSEAYSGTGQPQHF.

This chain uses TRBV5-6 with TRBJ2-7; 9 nucleotides match TRBD1. Losses at the gene ends were 4 bases for V and 2 bases for J; bases not matched to a gene: 4. Germline loops: CDR1 SGHDT, CDR2 YYEEEE. This CDR3 is built from 14 residues. This chain's CDR3 is CASSVGQGPYEQYF. The CDR3 DNA follows: TGTGCCAGCAGCGTAGGACAGGGGCCCTACGAGCAGTACTTC.

The chain employs TRBV5-1 and TRBJ1-1; TRBD1 matches 8 bases. V was clipped by 3 bases and J by 1 base; unmatched bases: 2. The CDR3 length is 14 residues. The germline gives CDR1 SGHRS, CDR2 YFSETQ. The CDR3 nucleotides read TGCGCCAGCAGCTCGGGGACAGGGAACACTGAAGCTTTCTTT. Its translation is CASSSGTGNTEAFF.

The chain recombines TRBV5-1 with TRBJ1-2, with D perhaps TRBD1 (5 bases). The CDR3 spans 12 residues. Germline lookup yields CDR1 SGHRS and CDR2 YFSETQ. The V end was cut by 0 bases, the J end by 6 bases, with 6 bases between. CDR3 loop: CASSLAGDGYTF. For the CDR3, the DNA is TGCGCCAGCAGCTTGGCGGGGGATGGCTACACCTTC.

This clone occurred once. The rearrangement joins TRBV5-4 to TRBJ2-3, with 7 nucleotides matching TRBD1. There are 18 residues in the CDR3. In germline, CDR1 is SGHNT, CDR2 YYREEE (reference sequence). The junction had 13 bases not matched to a gene; V was cut back by 0 bases and J by 3 bases. The CDR3 bases are TGTGCCAGCAGCTTGGGAGGGACAGCGATTTTAAGGACAGATACGCAGTATTTT. Its protein is CASSLGGTAILRTDTQYF. Full variable domain (outside the CDR3, taken from reference TRBV5-4 and TRBJ2-3): ETGVTQSPTHLIKTRGQQVTLRCSSQSGHNTVSWYQQALGQGPQFIFQYYREEENGRGNFPPRFSGLQFPNYSSELNVNALELDDSALYLCASSLGGTAILRTDTQYFGPGTRLTVL.

Only a few counts were recorded for this clone. V usage is TRBV2 and J usage is TRBJ2-2; 10 bases fit TRBD2. After removal of 1 base from V and 4 bases from J, the junction contained 6 bases not matched to a gene. The V gene's germline CDR1 is SNHLY and CDR2 FYNNEI. The CDR3 is 17 residues long. Here the CDR3 reads CASSEVPSGGFTGELFF. The CDR3 nucleotides are TGTGCCAGCAGTGAAGTTCCTAGCGGGGGATTCACCGGGGAGCTGTTTTTT.

The rearrangement joins TRBV19 to TRBJ1-2, with D possibly TRBD1 on 6 matching bases. Per germline, CDR1 LNHDA and CDR2 SQIVND (reference sequence). The V end was cut by 5 bases, the J end by 7 bases, with 17 bases between. This CDR3 has 14 residues. The chain's CDR3 is CASSPPRGGSGYTF. The CDR3 nucleotides read TGTGCCAGTAGTCCGCCCAGGGGCGGTTCTGGCTACACCTTC.

This clone has only one observation. The chain couples TRBV29-1 to TRBJ1-2; 10 bases are shared with TRBD1. The CDR3 extends over 17 amino acids. The germline gives CDR1 SQVTM, CDR2 ANQGSEA. The trim removed 4 bases at V and 1 base at J, leaving 12 bases unmatched. The CDR3 nucleotides are TGCAGCGTTGGGGCCAGACAGGGGGCGACCCTTAACTATGGCTACACCTTC. The encoded protein is CSVGARQGATLNYGYTF.